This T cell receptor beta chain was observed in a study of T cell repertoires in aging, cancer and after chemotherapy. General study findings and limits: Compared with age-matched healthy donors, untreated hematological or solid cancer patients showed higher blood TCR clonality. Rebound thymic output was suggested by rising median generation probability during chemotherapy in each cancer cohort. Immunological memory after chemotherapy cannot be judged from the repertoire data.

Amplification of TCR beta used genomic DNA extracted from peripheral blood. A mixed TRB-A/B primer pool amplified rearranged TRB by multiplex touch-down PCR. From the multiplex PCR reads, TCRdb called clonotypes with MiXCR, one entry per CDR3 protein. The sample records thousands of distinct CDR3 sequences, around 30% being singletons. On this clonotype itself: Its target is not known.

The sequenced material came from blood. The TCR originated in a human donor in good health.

The CDR3 loop is CASSLLSRNNEQFF. The CDR3 DNA follows: TGTGCCAGCAGTTTATTAAGCCGGAACAATGAGCAGTTCTTC. The chain has TRBV28 and TRBJ2-1; no reliable D call. Germline-derived CDR1 and CDR2 are MDHEN and SYDVKM. V shed 1 base and J shed 5 bases, with 9 bases lying between them. This CDR3 contains 14 residues. Looking up the rest from reference TRBV28 and TRBJ2-1 gives the full variable domain: DVKVTQSSRYLVKRTGEKVFLECVQDMDHENMFWYRQDPGLGLRLIYFSYDVKMKEKGDIPEGYSVSREKKERFSLILESASTNQTSMYLCASSLLSRNNEQFFGPGTRLTVL.